The clone carrying this TCR beta chain occurred a few times. This sample is part of a study of graft-versus-host responses after intestinal transplantation. Losses at the gene ends were 6 bases for V and 4 bases for J; bases not matched to a gene: 5. The CDR3 has 12 residues. The germline V gene has CDR1 SQVTM and CDR2 ANQGSEA. TCRdb keeps only in-frame clones here, not all; method: immunoSEQ multiplex PCR. The sample includes roughly 8,600 clones, around 31% of them seen just once. The authors seeded approximately 200,000 CFSE-labeled responder cells together with approximately 200,000 irradiated stimulator cells tagged with violet dye. CD4 and CD8 responders that proliferated in the reaction were FACS-sorted. Study-level points and caveats: GvH clones turned up in recipient marrow; some had shown up first in ileum or blood.

This TCR derives from a human patient who received an intestinal transplant. The chain links TRBV29-1 to TRBJ1-1, with 7 bases that match TRBD1. The sample was alloreactive CD8+ T cells from a mixed lymphocyte reaction culture, taken before intestinal transplant. Subset specified: CFSE-low proliferating T cells sorted from roughly six-day pre-transplant mixed lymphocyte reaction (GvH or HvG direction). CDR3 loop: CSVVAGGTEAFF. CDR3 DNA: TGCAGCGTGGTAGCAGGGGGCACTGAAGCTTTCTTT.